The next 30 T cell receptor beta chains were all read from a single sample in a study of T cell clusters in autoimmune cytopenias. One tube held mixed TRB-A and TRB-B primer pools for touch-down PCR. TCRdb reprocessed the multiplex PCR reads, with one entry per CDR3 protein and no DNA. Its table records several thousand distinct CDR3 sequences. TRB amplification used roughly 250 ng of peripheral blood genomic DNA. This sample also belongs to another study, concerning T cell repertoires in aging, cancer and after chemotherapy.

Sequencing was carried out using peripheral blood. The receptors were sampled from a human donor with an autoimmune cytopenia or autoimmune hepatitis (not recorded which).

This chain joins TRBV5-1 and TRBJ2-5. Germline V gives CDR1 SGHRS, CDR2 YFSETQ. This CDR3 comprises 13 residues. CDR3 in amino acids: CASRWLPQETQYF.

The chain uses TRBV20-1 and TRBJ1-6; TCRdb's D call of TRBD1 is untestable without DNA. The CDR3 totals 16 residues. Germline V CDR1 and CDR2: DFQATT, SNEGSKA (reference sequence). Here the CDR3 reads CSAREPGTGGRSPLHF.

V and J are TRBV10-3 and TRBJ2-2. Germline CDR1 ENHRY, CDR2 SYGVKD. This CDR3 comprises 14 residues. CDR3 residues: CAISERGNTGELFF.

The chain recombines TRBV25-1 with TRBJ1-5; with no DNA, the TCRdb D assignment of TRBD1 cannot be verified. The CDR3 covers 17 residues. CDR1 and CDR2 (germline): MGHDK, SYGVNS. The chain's CDR3 is CASSESDTPEGNQPQHF.

The chain recombines TRBV12-5 with TRBJ2-7; absent DNA, TCRdb's TRBD2 call cannot be checked. Germline loops: CDR1 LGHNT, CDR2 FRNRAP. The CDR3 is made up of 12 amino acids. The CDR3 region is CASGGGAYEQYF.

J is TRBJ1-1 and V is TRBV5-1; TCRdb lists TRBD1, though no DNA is available to test this call. The CDR3 spans 13 residues. CDR1 and CDR2 from the germline V gene are SGHRS and YFSETQ. CDR3 amino acids: CATSTGMNTEAFF. Variable domain in full (rest from reference TRBV5-1 and TRBJ1-1): KAGVTQTPRYLIKTRGQQVTLSCSPISGHRSVSWYQQTPGQGLQFLFEYFSETQRNKGNFPGRFSGRQFSNSRSEMNVSTLELGDSALYLCATSTGMNTEAFFGQGTRLTVV.

This CDR3 is CASSPKGGTSGNSYEQYF. This chain links TRBV7-9 with TRBJ2-7; no DNA is available, so the TRBD2 call from TCRdb remains unchecked. The CDR3 length is 18 residues. In germline, CDR1 is SEHNR, CDR2 FQNEAQ (reference sequence).

The gene calls are TRBV30 and TRBJ2-1; TCRdb reports TRBD1, a call that lacks DNA to check it against. Looked up from germline, CDR1 is GTSNPN and CDR2 is SVGIG (reference sequence). The CDR3 is 14 amino acids. This chain's CDR3 is CAWIPGRGAGEQFF.

This rearrangement joins TRBV5-4 to TRBJ2-5; TCRdb's D call of TRBD1 is untestable without DNA. Germline V gives CDR1 SGHNT, CDR2 YYREEE (reference sequence). This CDR3 contains 14 residues. The CDR3 protein is CASSTDTAQETQYF. The full variable domain, with the rest looked up from reference TRBV5-4 and TRBJ2-5, is ETGVTQSPTHLIKTRGQQVTLRCSSQSGHNTVSWYQQALGQGPQFIFQYYREEENGRGNFPPRFSGLQFPNYSSELNVNALELDDSALYLCASSTDTAQETQYFGPGTRLLVL.

This clonotype is classed as medium-sized by frequency. The chain joins TRBV7-9 to TRBJ2-3; TCRdb proposes TRBD1, but this gene call is untestable without DNA. Germline V lookup: CDR1 SEHNR, CDR2 FQNEAQ (reference sequence). The CDR3 is 14 amino acids. CDR3 residues: CASSFRQLTDTQYF. Complete variable domain (other parts from reference TRBV7-9 and TRBJ2-3): DTGVSQNPRHKITKRGQNVTFRCDPISEHNRLYWYRQTLGQGPEFLTYFQNEAQLEKSRLLSDRFSAERPKGSFSTLEIQRTEQGDSAMYLCASSFRQLTDTQYFGPGTRLTVL.

Considering frequency, this clonotype is medium-sized (0.01 to 0.1%). V usage is TRBV30 and J usage is TRBJ1-3; TCRdb's assignment of TRBD1 cannot be checked, as there is no DNA. Germline lookup yields CDR1 GTSNPN and CDR2 SVGIG (reference sequence). The CDR3 contains 15 residues. This CDR3 reads CAWRRQTGSGNTIYF. Full variable domain (outside the CDR3, taken from reference TRBV30 and TRBJ1-3): SQTIHQWPATLVQPVGSPLSLECTVEGTSNPNLYWYRQAAGRGLQLLFYSVGIGQISSEVPQNLSASRPQDRQFILSSKKLLLSDSGFYLCAWRRQTGSGNTIYFGEGSWLTVV.

The chain joins TRBV7-9 to TRBJ1-4; TCRdb lists TRBD1, though no DNA is available to test this call. The CDR3 extends over 16 amino acids. Germline V gives CDR1 SEHNR, CDR2 FQNEAQ (reference sequence). The CDR3 loop is CASSLAHGGAEEKLFF.

CDR3 sequence reads: CASSGGESEQYF. This sequence joins TRBV7-2 and TRBJ2-7; checking the TCRdb D call of TRBD1 is not possible without DNA. From germline, CDR1 is SGHTA and CDR2 FQGNSA. This CDR3 comprises 12 residues.

V is TRBV4-2 and J is TRBJ2-7; TCRdb picks TRBD2, but there is no DNA to check that call. Germline CDR1 is LGHNA and CDR2 is YNFKEQ. The CDR3 covers 14 residues. The CDR3 here is CASSQDPSGSEQYF.

According to its frequency, this clonotype is medium-sized (0.01 to 0.1%). The chain carries TRBV10-3 and TRBJ1-6; TCRdb gives TRBD1 as the D gene, but with no DNA this cannot be confirmed. This CDR3 is built from 14 residues. The V gene's germline CDR1 is ENHRY and CDR2 SYGVKD. The CDR3 loop is CAISQGELNSPLHF.

This chain connects TRBV7-9 to TRBJ1-5; with no DNA, the TCRdb D assignment of TRBD1 cannot be verified. CDR3 size: 12 residues. Per germline, CDR1 SEHNR and CDR2 FQNEAQ (reference sequence). CDR3 amino acids: CASTGADQPQHF.

By frequency, this clonotype is medium-sized. The V gene is TRBV20-1, the J gene TRBJ2-7; TCRdb outputs TRBD1, but without DNA this stays unchecked. Germline CDR1 is DFQATT and CDR2 is SNEGSKA (reference sequence). The CDR3 has 13 residues. CDR3: CSTLGASGAEQYF.

The chain uses TRBV6-5 and TRBJ1-3; TCRdb lists TRBD1, though no DNA is available to test this call. CDR3 length: 14 amino acids. CDR1 and CDR2 from the germline V gene are MNHEY and SVGAGI. The CDR3 loop reads CASSTTGRGNTIYF.

The rearrangement joins TRBV19 to TRBJ1-5; TCRdb indicates TRBD1, and absent DNA this call remains unverified. CDR1 and CDR2 from the germline V gene are LNHDA and SQIVND (reference sequence). The CDR3 spans 15 residues. The CDR3 is CASSKDRVYNQPQHF.

This clonotype is deemed medium-sized (0.01 to 0.1%) by its frequency. CDR3 in amino acids: CASSPTDHSSYNSPLHF. J is TRBJ1-6 and V is TRBV7-6. Looked up from germline, CDR1 is SGHVS and CDR2 is FNYEAQ. The CDR3 has 17 amino acids. The whole variable domain, filled in from reference TRBV7-6 and TRBJ1-6, reads GAGVSQSPRYKVTKRGQDVALRCDPISGHVSLYWYRQALGQGPEFLTYFNYEAQQDKSGLPNDRFSAERPEGSISTLTIQRTEQRDSAMYRCASSPTDHSSYNSPLHFGNGTRLTVT.

This sequence joins TRBV6-1 and TRBJ1-5; without DNA, the TCRdb call of TRBD1 cannot be checked. The V gene's germline CDR1 is MNHNS and CDR2 SASEGT. The CDR3 is made up of 16 amino acids. CDR3 loop: CASSESTGGSYQPQHF.

The chain recombines TRBV6-5 with TRBJ1-2; TCRdb's D gene call, TRBD1, goes unchecked for lack of DNA. The CDR3 extends over 15 amino acids. Germline values: CDR1 MNHEY, CDR2 SVGAGI. CDR3 sequence: CASSSPGQGRHGYTF.

The rearrangement uses TRBV20-1 and TRBJ2-1. The germline CDR1 and CDR2 sequences are DFQATT and SNEGSKA (reference sequence). This CDR3 is built from 17 residues. The CDR3 reads CSARDERVGVGYNEQFF.

Here the CDR3 reads CASSQAPYRDTKNIQYF. V gene TRBV4-1 combines with J gene TRBJ2-4; TCRdb reports TRBD1, a call that lacks DNA to check it against. This CDR3 contains 17 residues. Germline assignment: CDR1 MGHRA and CDR2 YSYEKL.

The chain links TRBV5-6 to TRBJ2-1. Germline V gene sequence: CDR1 SGHDT, CDR2 YYEEEE. The CDR3 runs 13 residues. CDR3 amino acids: CASSLYLSYEQFF.

V usage is TRBV5-6 and J usage is TRBJ1-4. CDR1 is SGHDT, CDR2 YYEEEE, per germline. The CDR3 covers 15 residues. The CDR3 loop is CASSQVQATNEKLFF.

This clonotype is identified as medium-sized from frequency. The chain employs TRBV7-9 and TRBJ1-1. Looked up from germline, CDR1 is SEHNR and CDR2 is FQNEAQ (reference sequence). The CDR3 is made up of 12 amino acids. CDR3: CASSLVGAEAFF.

CDR3 sequence: CASSLERYQETQYF. The chain has TRBV11-2 and TRBJ2-5. The CDR3 totals 14 residues. CDR1 is SGHAT, CDR2 FQNNGV, per germline.

The genes are TRBV11-2 and TRBJ1-1; there is no DNA to check the TCRdb D call of TRBD1. The germline V gene has CDR1 SGHAT and CDR2 FQNNGV. The CDR3 contains 14 residues. The CDR3 loop reads CASKEWTGNTEAFF.

This clonotype counts as medium-sized by frequency. The gene calls are TRBV5-6 and TRBJ1-2; the TRBD1 assignment by TCRdb is unverifiable without DNA. The CDR3 is made up of 16 amino acids. From germline, CDR1 is SGHDT and CDR2 YYEEEE. CDR3 sequence reads: CASSLGRFGGDYGYTF.